What follows are 32 T cell receptor beta chains derived from one specimen sequenced in a study of patients and donors after allogeneic stem cell transplantation (TCRdb year 2020). Library construction relied on RT-PCR. The reads were generated on a NextSeq 550. TCRdb reprocessed the public reads (quality trimming at Q25 with fastp, clone calling with MiXCR) and kept in-frame beta chains. Each entry merges the rows of one CDR3 protein and shows their most common DNA and genes. Counted in this sample were some 200,000 distinct CDR3 sequences; 40% to 45% of them appeared once. The ten most abundant clones make up approximately 32% of the sample. The sample consisted of blood, either unsorted or a sorted T cell fraction (not recorded which). The receptors derive from a human donor who was either an allogeneic HSCT recipient or a stem cell or donor lymphocyte infusion donor (not recorded which). It is not recorded whose cells these are; they may come from a transplant donor.

This clonotype was counted only a few times. This chain's CDR3 is CSAAGTASGNTIYF. The CDR3 nucleotides are TGCAGTGCTGCCGGGACGGCTTCTGGAAACACCATATATTTT. The V gene is TRBV20-1, the J gene TRBJ1-3; weak D call: TRBD1 (5 bases). Trimming removed 5 bases at V and 1 base at J, with 12 bases between. Germline assignment: CDR1 DFQATT and CDR2 SNEGSKA (reference sequence). The CDR3 covers 14 residues.

Regarding this clonotype: One end of the junction varies from germline; a read error may be responsible. The chain couples TRBV4-1 to TRBJ2-1; D remains unclear. This CDR3 has 13 residues. The germline V gene has CDR1 MGHRA and CDR2 YSYEKL. CDR3 in amino acids: CASSQDQVADGVF. The CDR3 nucleotides read TGCGCCAGCAGCCAAGATCAAGTAGCAGATGGGGTCTTC.

This rearrangement joins TRBV4-3 to TRBJ2-1; TRBD1 agrees at 7 bases. The CDR3 covers 15 residues. Germline values: CDR1 LGHNA, CDR2 YSLEER. J lost 6 bases, V lost 1 base, and 6 bases had no gene match. DNA for the CDR3: TGCGCCAGCAGCCAAGCCCCCGGGACAGCCAATGAGCAGTTCTTC. This encodes CASSQAPGTANEQFF.

This clonotype was seen a few times. The chain uses TRBV12-3 or TRBV12-4 and TRBJ1-4; 12 bases line up with TRBD1. The junction had 5 bases not matched to a gene; V was cut back by 5 bases and J by 7 bases. The CDR3 has 15 residues. The CDR3 region is CASSPGTGGFEKLFF. The CDR3 DNA sequence: TGTGCCAGCAGTCCGGGGACAGGGGGCTTTGAAAAACTGTTTTTT.

The chain joins TRBV5-1 to TRBJ1-1; the D is unclear. V lost 4 bases, J lost 4 bases, and 17 bases lay in between. The CDR3 sequence is 15 residues long. CDR1 is SGHRS, CDR2 YFSETQ, per germline. CDR3 sequence (DNA): TGCGCCAGCAGCCCACGTAAGGGATCCTTCACTGAAGCTTTCTTT. This translates into CASSPRKGSFTEAFF. The full variable domain, rest sourced from reference TRBV5-1 and TRBJ1-1, is KAGVTQTPRYLIKTRGQQVTLSCSPISGHRSVSWYQQTPGQGLQFLFEYFSETQRNKGNFPGRFSGRQFSNSRSEMNVSTLELGDSALYLCASSPRKGSFTEAFFGQGTRLTVV.

This chain links TRBV20-1 with TRBJ1-1, with TRBD1 as a possible D gene (6 bases). CDR1 is DFQATT, CDR2 SNEGSKA, per germline (reference sequence). V lost 5 bases to trimming and J lost 1 base, with 17 bases between them. This CDR3 region has 15 residues. The CDR3 protein is CSAYLSGQQNTEAFF. CDR3 bases: TGCAGTGCTTACCTCTCGGGACAACAGAACACTGAAGCTTTCTTT.

The rearrangement links TRBV28 to TRBJ1-5; the D is unclear. The V end lost 8 bases, the J end lost 5 bases, and 19 bases lay between the germline ends. The CDR3 totals 15 residues. The germline V gene has CDR1 MDHEN and CDR2 SYDVKM. This CDR3 reads CASATAGGLDQPQHF. DNA of the CDR3: TGTGCCAGCGCAACAGCGGGAGGGCTCGATCAGCCCCAGCATTTT.

The rearrangement links TRBV9 to TRBJ1-2, with D unresolved. V lost 0 bases and J 2 bases, leaving 8 bases between the germline ends. Germline lookup yields CDR1 SGDLS and CDR2 YYNGEE. The CDR3 runs 14 residues. CDR3 sequence: CASSVEVGNYGYTF. The CDR3 DNA reads as TGTGCCAGCAGCGTAGAGGTGGGGAACTATGGCTACACCTTC.

V gene TRBV2 combines with J gene TRBJ2-5; no definite D call. CDR3 length: 10 amino acids. V was trimmed by 8 bases and J by 3 bases, leaving 4 bases between them. Germline V gene sequence: CDR1 SNHLY, CDR2 FYNNEI. As DNA, the CDR3 is TGTGCCAGCCTTGAAGAGACCCAGTACTTC. Residues: CASLEETQYF.

There are many counts of this clonotype. The chain links TRBV5-1 to TRBJ1-1, with a possible D match to TRBD1 (6 bases). The germline CDR1 and CDR2 sequences are SGHRS and YFSETQ. The V and J ends lost 4 bases and 4 bases respectively, with 11 bases between them. The CDR3 loop spans 13 amino acids. This chain's CDR3 is CASSLQGSTEAFF. The CDR3 DNA follows: TGCGCCAGCAGCCTCCAGGGGTCCACTGAAGCTTTCTTT.

This sequence joins TRBV27 and TRBJ1-5; 7 positions agree with TRBD1. CDR3 length: 12 residues. V lost 4 bases, J lost 6 bases, and 0 bases stayed unmatched. Germline loops: CDR1 MNHEY, CDR2 SMNVEV (reference sequence). The CDR3, as DNA: TGTGCCAGCAGTTCAGGGGGTCAGCCCCAGCATTTT. Amino acids: CASSSGGQPQHF.

The chain employs TRBV28 and TRBJ2-1; 8 bases match TRBD1. Germline V gene data show CDR1 as MDHEN and CDR2 as SYDVKM. The CDR3 loop spans 14 amino acids. V lost 5 bases and J lost 7; bases outside the gene matches: 7. CDR3 nucleotide sequence: TGTGCCAGCAGTCTTCAGGGGGCCGGGAATGAGCAGTTCTTC. This encodes CASSLQGAGNEQFF.

For the CDR3, the DNA is TGTGCCAGCAAAGGACAGGGATATTCACCCCTCCACTTT. Its translation is CASKGQGYSPLHF. V gene TRBV27 combines with J gene TRBJ1-6; 8 nucleotides agree with TRBD1. J lost 8 bases, V lost 7 bases, and 4 bases had no gene match. This CDR3 contains 13 residues. Looked up from germline, CDR1 is MNHEY and CDR2 is SMNVEV (reference sequence).

There are a few counts of this clonotype. The chain uses TRBV12-3 or TRBV12-4 and TRBJ1-5; TRBD1 matches at 8 bases. Unmatched junction bases numbered 4, after V lost 5 bases and J lost 4 bases. The length of the CDR3 is 14 residues. In nucleotides, the CDR3 is TGTGCCAGCAGTCCAGGGGGCTTTAATCAGCCCCAGCATTTT. Its protein is CASSPGGFNQPQHF.

This chain joins TRBV27 and TRBJ2-7; tentative D call: TRBD1 (5 bases). V was shortened by 0 bases and J by 6 bases, with 9 bases between the two germline ends. CDR1 is MNHEY, CDR2 SMNVEV, per germline (reference sequence). The CDR3 has 13 amino acids. CDR3 in amino acids: CASSLSWGGEQYF. CDR3 DNA sequence: TGTGCCAGCAGTTTATCGTGGGGCGGCGAGCAGTACTTC.

The rearrangement links TRBV7-2 to TRBJ1-2; D may be TRBD1 (5 bases). The germline V and J ends were trimmed by 1 base and 7 bases, with 13 bases remaining between them. Germline loops: CDR1 SGHTA, CDR2 FQGNSA. The length of the CDR3 is 14 residues. The CDR3: CASSLVGQGGGYTF. For the CDR3, the DNA is TGTGCCAGCAGCTTAGTCGGGCAGGGTGGTGGCTACACCTTC.

DNA for the CDR3: TGTGCCAGCTCCCTGAAAGTGACGGGGCAGGGGAATTCACCCCTCCACTTT. Its protein product is CASSLKVTGQGNSPLHF. This chain connects TRBV18 to TRBJ1-6, with D possibly TRBD1 on 6 matching bases. V lost 6 bases, J lost 7 bases, and 22 bases lay in between. There are 17 residues in the CDR3. CDR1 and CDR2 (germline): KGHSH, LQKENI.

The chain joins TRBV12-3 or TRBV12-4 to TRBJ2-1; tentatively, D is TRBD1 or TRBD2 (5 bases each). The CDR3 runs to 12 residues. With 7 bases removed from V and 7 bases from J, the gap between germline ends came to 11 bases. The CDR3 DNA follows: TGTGCCAGCATCTCCGAGGGGAATGAGCAGTTCTTC. Amino acids: CASISEGNEQFF.

The chain is built from TRBV12-3 or TRBV12-4 and TRBJ1-1; D gene unclear. The length of the CDR3 is 14 residues. V was cut by 4 bases and J by 4 bases, with 13 bases left in between. The CDR3 loop is CASSSPLVGTEAFF. The CDR3 DNA reads TGTGCCAGCAGTTCCCCCTTGGTGGGCACTGAAGCTTTCTTT.

This clonotype was seen only a few times. The V call is TRBV20-1, the J call TRBJ2-7; D is possibly TRBD2 (6 bases). The germline V and J ends were trimmed by 5 bases and 0 bases, with 11 bases remaining between them. The CDR3 spans 13 residues. In germline, CDR1 is DFQATT, CDR2 SNEGSKA (reference sequence). The CDR3 DNA follows: TGCAGTGCTGGGGACGGGAGCTCCTACGAGCAGTACTTC. It codes for CSAGDGSSYEQYF.

This chain links TRBV5-1 with TRBJ2-1, with 7 bases identical to TRBD2. Germline assignment: CDR1 SGHRS and CDR2 YFSETQ. This CDR3 comprises 16 residues. V was clipped by 5 bases and J by 3 bases; unmatched bases: 11. As DNA, the CDR3 is TGCGCCAGCAGTACGGGATTAACGGGAGGCTACAATGAGCAGTTCTTC. Translating it yields CASSTGLTGGYNEQFF.

This clonotype has at least ten counts. The chain recombines TRBV7-9 with TRBJ1-1; 9 bases fit TRBD1. CDR3 length: 14 residues. Germline CDR1 is SEHNR and CDR2 is FQNEAQ (reference sequence). V was clipped by 3 bases and J by 1 base; unmatched bases: 0. The CDR3 protein is CASSLGQGNTEAFF. The DNA for the CDR3 is TGTGCCAGCAGCTTGGGACAGGGGAACACTGAAGCTTTCTTT.

V is TRBV27 and J is TRBJ2-7, with TRBD1 matching over 7 bases. After removal of 7 bases from V and 2 bases from J, the junction contained 5 bases not matched to a gene. The CDR3 loop spans 13 amino acids. Germline-derived CDR1 and CDR2 are MNHEY and SMNVEV (reference sequence). The CDR3 DNA follows: TGTGCCAGCAAAACCGGACAGGCCTACGAGCAGTACTTC. Its translation: CASKTGQAYEQYF.

This rearrangement joins TRBV20-1 to TRBJ1-2; D unclear. This CDR3 contains 13 residues. CDR1 is DFQATT and CDR2 is SNEGSKA in the germline V gene (reference sequence). V lost 1 base to trimming and J lost 8 bases, with 14 bases between them. CDR3 in DNA: TGCAGTGCTAGAGTCGATGCTAAAAAGGGCTACACCTTC. It translates to CSARVDAKKGYTF.

This chain links TRBV29-1 with TRBJ1-3; 10 bases fit TRBD1. Per the germline V gene, CDR1 is SQVTM and CDR2 is ANQGSEA. The junction had 5 bases not matched to a gene; V was cut back by 3 bases and J by 12 bases. The CDR3 has 12 amino acids. The CDR3 loop is CSVDEGQGNIYF. In DNA form, the CDR3 reads TGCAGCGTTGACGAGGGACAGGGGAACATATATTTT.

The J gene is TRBJ1-1, the V gene TRBV6-6; D is unresolved. The CDR3 sequence is 13 residues long. V lost 5 bases and J lost 4, with 11 bases in between. CDR1 is MNHNY, CDR2 SVGAGI, per germline (reference sequence). The CDR3 sequence is CASSNLSGTEAFF. The DNA of the CDR3 is TGTGCCAGCAGTAATCTCTCTGGCACTGAAGCTTTCTTT.

The V gene is TRBV28, the J gene TRBJ1-5, with D hard to call. Looked up from germline, CDR1 is MDHEN and CDR2 is SYDVKM. The CDR3 has 14 amino acids. V was clipped by 6 bases and J by 4 bases, with 13 bases between them. The DNA for the CDR3 is TGTGCCAGCAGCACCTCTGAGGGAAATCAGCCCCAGCATTTT. Translation: CASSTSEGNQPQHF. The whole variable domain, filled in from reference TRBV28 and TRBJ1-5, reads DVKVTQSSRYLVKRTGEKVFLECVQDMDHENMFWYRQDPGLGLRLIYFSYDVKMKEKGDIPEGYSVSREKKERFSLILESASTNQTSMYLCASSTSEGNQPQHFGDGTRLSIL.

This chain uses TRBV9 with TRBJ1-1; D is perhaps TRBD1 (6 bases). Trimming took off 0 bases at V and 4 bases at J, with 10 bases between the two ends. The CDR3 spans 14 residues. Germline assignment: CDR1 SGDLS and CDR2 YYNGEE. CDR3 loop: CASSVGGRSTEAFF. The DNA for the CDR3 is TGTGCCAGCAGCGTAGGGGGGCGGAGCACTGAAGCTTTCTTT. The entire variable domain, with the rest obtained from reference TRBV9 and TRBJ1-1, is as follows: DSGVTQTPKHLITATGQRVTLRCSPRSGDLSVYWYQQSLDQGLQFLIQYYNGEERAKGNILERFSAQQFPDLHSELNLSSLELGDSALYFCASSVGGRSTEAFFGQGTRLTVV.

The V gene is TRBV27, the J gene TRBJ2-7, with 7 bases aligning to TRBD2. The V segment lost 4 bases and the J segment 4 bases; nucleotides outside the gene matches: 13. Germline loops: CDR1 MNHEY, CDR2 SMNVEV (reference sequence). CDR3 size: 16 residues. The CDR3 sequence is CASSSLGTTGDYEQYF. The CDR3 DNA reads TGTGCCAGCAGTTCCCTCGGGACTACCGGTGATTACGAGCAGTACTTC.

The genes are TRBV7-3 and TRBJ1-1; 7 bases are a match to TRBD1. The CDR3 runs 15 residues. Germline V gene data show CDR1 as SGHTA and CDR2 as FQGTGA. V gave up 5 bases and J gave up 4 bases; unmatched junction bases: 10. The CDR3: CASSPGQDLGTEAFF. Here the CDR3 DNA reads TGTGCCAGCAGCCCAGGACAGGACTTGGGCACTGAAGCTTTCTTT.

V is TRBV20-1 and J is TRBJ1-2, with 9 nucleotides matching TRBD1. The germline CDR1 and CDR2 sequences are DFQATT and SNEGSKA (reference sequence). This CDR3 spans 22 amino acids. With 5 bases clipped from V and 3 bases from J, the junction kept 31 bases outside the gene matches. The CDR3 sequence: CSALPPFSNIVGTGYFYYGYTF. For the CDR3, the DNA is TGCAGTGCTCTCCCCCCCTTCAGTAACATTGTGGGGACAGGGTACTTCTACTATGGCTACACCTTC.

This clonotype was picked up a small number of times. The rearrangement joins TRBV5-1 to TRBJ1-6; no reliable D call. CDR3 length: 15 residues. V was clipped by 2 bases and J by 3 bases, with 9 bases between them. Germline CDR1 is SGHRS and CDR2 is YFSETQ. Here the CDR3 DNA reads TGCGCCAGCAGCTTCAGACTCGACTATAATTCACCCCTCCACTTT. Translation: CASSFRLDYNSPLHF.